This T cell receptor (beta chain) was obtained from a study of T-cell memory formation after mild COVID-19. TCRdb re-called the 5' RACE reads with MiXCR, one entry per CDR3 protein. The sample consists of some 150,000 distinct CDR3 sequences, around 15% of them appearing once. Trimming cost V 0 bases and J 5 bases, with 11 bases left between them. CDR3 length: 14 amino acids. The germline CDR1 and CDR2 sequences are SGDLS and YYNGEE. In its sample, this clonotype was seen many times. The gene calls are TRBV9 and TRBJ2-5; no firm D call. This TCR came from an adult woman who had mild COVID-19 (a few samples of this study predate the infection). Cell type and time point are not known. The material sequenced was PBMCs or a T cell subset sorted from them (not recorded which). The CDR3 nucleotides are TGTGCCAGCAGCGTAGATAATAGCTTGGAGACCCAGTACTTC. It codes for CASSVDNSLETQYF.